This T cell receptor beta chain was identified during a study of post-analysis software for immune sequencing data. Note on this clonotype: Its specificity is not known.

Findings and limits, study-wide: TRBV segments more frequent in patients than in controls numbered a few and included TRBV5-6, TRBV5-1 and TRBV20-1.

This CDR3 is 12 amino acids long. Germline V gene data show CDR1 as SGHRS and CDR2 as YFSETQ. The V gene lost 2 bases and the J gene lost 5 bases, with 5 bases spanning the gap. TCR beta libraries were prepared from cDNA with unique molecular identifiers. MiXCR was run by TCRdb on the PCR reads, yielding one entry per CDR3 protein. The table shows more than 450,000 distinct CDR3 sequences, with roughly 34% occurring only once. Sequencing was carried out using blood. This sequence was found in a girl aged 2-17 years with multiple sclerosis. The V call is TRBV5-1, the J call TRBJ2-1, with D unclear. The CDR3, as DNA: TGCGCCAGCAGCTTAGTGCACAATGAGCAGTTCTTC. It yields the protein CASSLVHNEQFF.